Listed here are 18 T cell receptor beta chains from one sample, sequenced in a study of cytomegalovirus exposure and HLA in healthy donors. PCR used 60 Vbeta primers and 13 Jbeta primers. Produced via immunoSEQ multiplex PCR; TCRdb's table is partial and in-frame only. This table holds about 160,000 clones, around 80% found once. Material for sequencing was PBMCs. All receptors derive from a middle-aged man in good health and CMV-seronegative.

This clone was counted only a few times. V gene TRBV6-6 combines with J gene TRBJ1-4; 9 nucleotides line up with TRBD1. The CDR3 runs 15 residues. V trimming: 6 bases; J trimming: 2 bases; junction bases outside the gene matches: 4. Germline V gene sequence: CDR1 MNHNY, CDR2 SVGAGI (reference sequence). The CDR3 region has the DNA TGTGCCAGCAGGGGACAGGGAAGCACTAATGAAAAACTGTTTTTT. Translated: CASRGQGSTNEKLFF.

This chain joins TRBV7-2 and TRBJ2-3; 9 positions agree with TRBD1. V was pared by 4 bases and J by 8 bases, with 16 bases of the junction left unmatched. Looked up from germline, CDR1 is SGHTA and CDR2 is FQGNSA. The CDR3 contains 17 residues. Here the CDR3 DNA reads TGTGCCAGCAGCTCAACCGGGACAGGGAACTCCAGGGGTACGCAGTATTTT. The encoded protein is CASSSTGTGNSRGTQYF.

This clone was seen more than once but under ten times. This CDR3 reads CASSFFSSGLSYEQYF. The CDR3 bases are TGCGCCAGCAGCTTCTTTTCGTCGGGACTCTCCTACGAGCAGTACTTC. The gene calls are TRBV5-1 and TRBJ2-7, with D possibly matching TRBD2 (6 bases). V shed 2 bases and J shed 0 bases, with 15 bases lying between them. This CDR3 has 16 amino acids. The V gene's germline CDR1 is SGHRS and CDR2 YFSETQ.

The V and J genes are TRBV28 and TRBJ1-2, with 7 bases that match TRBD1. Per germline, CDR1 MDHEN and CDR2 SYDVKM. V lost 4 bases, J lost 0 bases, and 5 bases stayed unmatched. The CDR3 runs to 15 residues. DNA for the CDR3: TGTGCCAGCAGTTCGGGACAGCTTACTAACTATGGCTACACCTTC. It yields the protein CASSSGQLTNYGYTF.

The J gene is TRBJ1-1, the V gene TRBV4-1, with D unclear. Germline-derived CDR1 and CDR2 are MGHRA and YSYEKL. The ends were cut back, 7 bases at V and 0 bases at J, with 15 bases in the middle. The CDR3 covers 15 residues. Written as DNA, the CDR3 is TGCGCCAGCACACCGGGGAAAGGGATGAACACTGAAGCTTTCTTT. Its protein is CASTPGKGMNTEAFF.

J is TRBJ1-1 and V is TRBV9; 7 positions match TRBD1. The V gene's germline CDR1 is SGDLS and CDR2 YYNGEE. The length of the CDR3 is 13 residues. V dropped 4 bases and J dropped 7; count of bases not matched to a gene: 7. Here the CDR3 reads CASSPTGALEAFF. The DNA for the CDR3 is TGTGCCAGCAGCCCAACAGGGGCCCTTGAAGCTTTCTTT.

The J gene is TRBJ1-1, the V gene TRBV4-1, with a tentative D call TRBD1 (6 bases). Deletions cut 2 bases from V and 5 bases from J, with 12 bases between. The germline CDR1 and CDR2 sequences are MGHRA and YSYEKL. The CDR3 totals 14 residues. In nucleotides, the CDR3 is TGCGCCAGCAGCCAAACAGGGTTTGGGACTGAAGCTTTCTTT. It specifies CASSQTGFGTEAFF.

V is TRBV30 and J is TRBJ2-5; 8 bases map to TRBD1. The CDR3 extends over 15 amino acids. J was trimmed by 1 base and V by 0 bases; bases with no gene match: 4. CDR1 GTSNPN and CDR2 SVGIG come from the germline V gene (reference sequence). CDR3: CAWSVLGQGQETQYF. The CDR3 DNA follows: TGTGCCTGGAGTGTACTAGGACAGGGCCAAGAGACCCAGTACTTC. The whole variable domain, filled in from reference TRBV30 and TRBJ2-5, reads SQTIHQWPATLVQPVGSPLSLECTVEGTSNPNLYWYRQAAGRGLQLLFYSVGIGQISSEVPQNLSASRPQDRQFILSSKKLLLSDSGFYLCAWSVLGQGQETQYFGPGTRLLVL.

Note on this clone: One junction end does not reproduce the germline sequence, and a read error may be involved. The DNA of the CDR3 is TGTGCTAGCAGCCCATGGACTCAAGAGACCCAGTACTTC. Residues: CASSPWTQETQYF. The V gene is TRBV7-7, the J gene TRBJ2-5; tentatively, D is TRBD2 (5 bases). The CDR3 spans 13 residues. CDR1 and CDR2 (germline): SSHAT, FNYEAQ (reference sequence).

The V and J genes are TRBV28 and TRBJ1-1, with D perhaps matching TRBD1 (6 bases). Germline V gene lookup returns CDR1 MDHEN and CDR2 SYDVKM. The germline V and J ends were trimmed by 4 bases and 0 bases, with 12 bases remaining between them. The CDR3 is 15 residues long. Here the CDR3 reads CASSSPRGMNTEAFF. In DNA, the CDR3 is TGTGCCAGCAGTTCCCCAAGGGGGATGAACACTGAAGCTTTCTTT. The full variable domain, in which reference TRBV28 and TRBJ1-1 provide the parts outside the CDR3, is DVKVTQSSRYLVKRTGEKVFLECVQDMDHENMFWYRQDPGLGLRLIYFSYDVKMKEKGDIPEGYSVSREKKERFSLILESASTNQTSMYLCASSSPRGMNTEAFFGQGTRLTVV.

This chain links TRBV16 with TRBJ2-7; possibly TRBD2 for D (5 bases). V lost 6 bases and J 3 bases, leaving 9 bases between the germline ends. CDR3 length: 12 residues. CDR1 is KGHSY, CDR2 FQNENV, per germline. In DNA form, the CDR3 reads TGTGCCAGCAGTGAGGGAAGCTACGAGCAGTACTTC. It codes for CASSEGSYEQYF.

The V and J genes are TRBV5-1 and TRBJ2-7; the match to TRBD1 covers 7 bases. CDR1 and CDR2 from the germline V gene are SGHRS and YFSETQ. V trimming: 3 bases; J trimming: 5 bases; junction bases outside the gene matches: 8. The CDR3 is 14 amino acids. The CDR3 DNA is TGCGCCAGCAGCTCCTTGACAGGGCTCGACGAGCAGTACTTC. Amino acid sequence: CASSSLTGLDEQYF.

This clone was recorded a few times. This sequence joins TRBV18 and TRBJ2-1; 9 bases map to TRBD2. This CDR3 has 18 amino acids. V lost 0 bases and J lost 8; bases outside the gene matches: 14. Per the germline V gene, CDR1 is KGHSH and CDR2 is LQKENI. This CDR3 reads CASSPPMEAGGLMDEQFF. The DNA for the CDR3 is TGTGCCAGCTCACCACCGATGGAAGCGGGGGGCCTCATGGATGAGCAGTTCTTC.

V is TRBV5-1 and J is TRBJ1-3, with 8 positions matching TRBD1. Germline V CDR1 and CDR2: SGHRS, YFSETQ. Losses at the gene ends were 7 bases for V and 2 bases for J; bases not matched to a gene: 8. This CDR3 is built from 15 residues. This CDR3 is CASSSRTGTGNTIYF. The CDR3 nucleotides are TGCGCCAGCTCGTCTCGGACAGGGACTGGAAACACCATATATTTT.

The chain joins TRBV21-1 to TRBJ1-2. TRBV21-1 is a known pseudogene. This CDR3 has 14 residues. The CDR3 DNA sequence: TGTGCCAGCAGCAAGTATCCGGGAAACTATGGCTACACCTTC. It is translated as CASSKYPGNYGYTF.

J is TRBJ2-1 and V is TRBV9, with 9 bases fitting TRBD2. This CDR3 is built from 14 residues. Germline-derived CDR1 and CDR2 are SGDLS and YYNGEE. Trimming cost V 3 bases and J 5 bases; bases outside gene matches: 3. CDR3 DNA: TGTGCCAGCAGCGGTAAGCGGGGGGACAATGAGCAGTTCTTC. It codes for CASSGKRGDNEQFF. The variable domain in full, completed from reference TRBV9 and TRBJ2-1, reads DSGVTQTPKHLITATGQRVTLRCSPRSGDLSVYWYQQSLDQGLQFLIQYYNGEERAKGNILERFSAQQFPDLHSELNLSSLELGDSALYFCASSGKRGDNEQFFGPGTRLTVL.

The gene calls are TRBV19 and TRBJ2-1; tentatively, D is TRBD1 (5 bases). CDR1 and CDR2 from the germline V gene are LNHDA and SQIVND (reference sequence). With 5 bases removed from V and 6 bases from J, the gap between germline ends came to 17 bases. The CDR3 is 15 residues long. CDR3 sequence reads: CASSFTAGSGNEQFF. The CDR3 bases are TGTGCCAGTAGTTTCACGGCAGGGTCCGGCAATGAGCAGTTCTTC.

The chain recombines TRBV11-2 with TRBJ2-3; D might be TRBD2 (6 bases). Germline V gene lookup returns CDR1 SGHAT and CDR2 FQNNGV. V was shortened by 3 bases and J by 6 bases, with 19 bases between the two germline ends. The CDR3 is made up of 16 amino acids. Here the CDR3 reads CASSFRTGGSPDTQYF. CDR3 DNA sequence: TGTGCCAGCAGCTTCAGGACCGGGGGTTCACCCGATACGCAGTATTTT. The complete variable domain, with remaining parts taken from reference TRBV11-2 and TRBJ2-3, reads EAGVAQSPRYKIIEKRQSVAFWCNPISGHATLYWYQQILGQGPKLLIQFQNNGVVDDSQLPKDRFSAERLKGVDSTLKIQPAKLEDSAVYLCASSFRTGGSPDTQYFGPGTRLTVL.